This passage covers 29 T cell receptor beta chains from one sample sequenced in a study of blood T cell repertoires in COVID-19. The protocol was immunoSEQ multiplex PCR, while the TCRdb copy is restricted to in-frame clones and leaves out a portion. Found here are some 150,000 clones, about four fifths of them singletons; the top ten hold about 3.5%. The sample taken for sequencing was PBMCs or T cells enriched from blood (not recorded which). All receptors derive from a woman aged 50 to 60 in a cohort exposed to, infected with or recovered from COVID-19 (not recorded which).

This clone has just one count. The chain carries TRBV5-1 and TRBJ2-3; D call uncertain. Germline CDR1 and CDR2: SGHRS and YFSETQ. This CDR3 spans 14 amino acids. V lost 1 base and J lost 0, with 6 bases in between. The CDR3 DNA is TGCGCCAGCAGCTTGTGGGCGAGCACAGATACGCAGTATTTT. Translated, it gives CASSLWASTDTQYF.

This chain's CDR3 is CASRRQAHNSPLHF. The CDR3 DNA sequence: TGTGCCAGCAGGCGACAGGCCCATAATTCACCCCTCCACTTT. The chain has TRBV2 and TRBJ1-6; D perhaps matches TRBD1 (6 bases). The V gene lost 6 bases and the J gene lost 5 bases, with 11 bases spanning the gap. The CDR3 covers 14 residues. Per germline, CDR1 SNHLY and CDR2 FYNNEI.

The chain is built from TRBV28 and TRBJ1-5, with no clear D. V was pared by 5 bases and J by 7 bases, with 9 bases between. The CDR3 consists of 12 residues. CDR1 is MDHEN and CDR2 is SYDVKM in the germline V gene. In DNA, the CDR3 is TGTGCCAGCAGTACTTTGGGCCAGCCCCAGCATTTT. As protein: CASSTLGQPQHF.

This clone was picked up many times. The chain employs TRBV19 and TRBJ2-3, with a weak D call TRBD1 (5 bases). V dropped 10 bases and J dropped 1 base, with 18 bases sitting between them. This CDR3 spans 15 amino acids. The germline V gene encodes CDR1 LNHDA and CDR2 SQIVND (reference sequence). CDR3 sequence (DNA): TGTGCCACCTCCAAGGGGCAGGGTGGCACAGATACGCAGTATTTT. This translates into CATSKGQGGTDTQYF. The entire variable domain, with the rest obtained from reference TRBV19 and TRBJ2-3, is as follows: DGGITQSPKYLFRKEGQNVTLSCEQNLNHDAMYWYRQDPGQGLRLIYYSQIVNDFQKGDIAEGYSVSREKKESFPLTVTSAQKNPTAFYLCATSKGQGGTDTQYFGPGTRLTVL.

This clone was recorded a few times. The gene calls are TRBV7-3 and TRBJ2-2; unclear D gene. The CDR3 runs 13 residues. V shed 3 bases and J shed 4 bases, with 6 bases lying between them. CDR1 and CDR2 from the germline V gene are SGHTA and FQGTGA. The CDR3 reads CASSFRLTGELFF. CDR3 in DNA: TGTGCCAGCAGCTTCAGACTCACCGGGGAGCTGTTTTTT.

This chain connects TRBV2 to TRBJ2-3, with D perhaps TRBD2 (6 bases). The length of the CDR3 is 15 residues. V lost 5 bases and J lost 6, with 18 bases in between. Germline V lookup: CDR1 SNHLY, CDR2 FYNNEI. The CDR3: CASSNPGTRGDTQYF. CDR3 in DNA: TGTGCCAGCAGTAACCCCGGGACTCGGGGGGATACGCAGTATTTT.

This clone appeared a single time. The CDR3: CASSKPGTQETQYF. For the CDR3, the DNA is TGCGCCAGCAGCAAACCGGGAACTCAAGAGACCCAGTACTTC. The genes are TRBV4-1 and TRBJ2-5, with D possibly matching TRBD2 (5 bases). Looked up from germline, CDR1 is MGHRA and CDR2 is YSYEKL. V lost 5 bases and J lost 2, with 12 bases in between. The CDR3 sequence is 14 residues long.

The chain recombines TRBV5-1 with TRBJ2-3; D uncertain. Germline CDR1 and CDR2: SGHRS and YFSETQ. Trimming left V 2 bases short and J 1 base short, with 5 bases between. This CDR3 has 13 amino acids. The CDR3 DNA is TGCGCCAGCAGCTTAGGAGGCACAGATACGCAGTATTTT. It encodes CASSLGGTDTQYF. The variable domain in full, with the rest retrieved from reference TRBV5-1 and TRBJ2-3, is KAGVTQTPRYLIKTRGQQVTLSCSPISGHRSVSWYQQTPGQGLQFLFEYFSETQRNKGNFPGRFSGRQFSNSRSEMNVSTLELGDSALYLCASSLGGTDTQYFGPGTRLTVL.

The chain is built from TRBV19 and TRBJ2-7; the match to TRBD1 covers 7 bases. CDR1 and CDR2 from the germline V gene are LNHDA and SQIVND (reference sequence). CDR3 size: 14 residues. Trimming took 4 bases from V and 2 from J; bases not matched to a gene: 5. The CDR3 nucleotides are TGTGCCAGTAGTAACCGACAGGGAACCTACGAGCAGTACTTC. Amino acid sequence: CASSNRQGTYEQYF.

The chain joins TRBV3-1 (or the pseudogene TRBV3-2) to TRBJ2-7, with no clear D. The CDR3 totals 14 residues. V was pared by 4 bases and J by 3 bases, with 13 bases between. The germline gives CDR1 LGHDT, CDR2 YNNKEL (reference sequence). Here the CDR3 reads CASSPGIRNYEQYF. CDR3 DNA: TGTGCCAGCAGCCCCGGCATCAGGAACTACGAGCAGTACTTC.

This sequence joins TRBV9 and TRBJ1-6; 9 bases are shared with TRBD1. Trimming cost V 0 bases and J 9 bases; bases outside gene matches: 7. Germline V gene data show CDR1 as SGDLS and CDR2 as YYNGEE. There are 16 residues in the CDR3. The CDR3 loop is CASSVGATGQGSPLHF. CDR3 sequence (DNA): TGTGCCAGCAGCGTAGGGGCCACGGGACAGGGTTCACCCCTCCACTTT.

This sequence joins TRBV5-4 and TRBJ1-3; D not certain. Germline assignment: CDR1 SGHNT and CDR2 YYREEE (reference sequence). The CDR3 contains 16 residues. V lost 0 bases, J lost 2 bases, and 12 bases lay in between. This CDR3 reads CASSLDADLAGNTIYF. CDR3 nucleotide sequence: TGTGCCAGCAGCTTGGATGCGGATCTGGCTGGAAACACCATATATTTT.

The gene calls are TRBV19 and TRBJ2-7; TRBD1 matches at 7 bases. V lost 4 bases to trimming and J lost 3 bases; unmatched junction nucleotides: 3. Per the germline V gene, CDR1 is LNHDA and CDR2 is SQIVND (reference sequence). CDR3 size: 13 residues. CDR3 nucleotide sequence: TGTGCCAGTAGTAGCCAGGGGGACTACGAGCAGTACTTC. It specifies CASSSQGDYEQYF.

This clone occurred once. The CDR3 bases are TGTGCCAGCAGCTTAGGACAGGGGGAGAACACTGAAGCTTTCTTT. Its protein product is CASSLGQGENTEAFF. The V call is TRBV11-3, the J call TRBJ1-1; 9 nucleotides agree with TRBD1. The CDR3 runs to 15 residues. Germline CDR1 is SGHNT and CDR2 is YENEEA. The trim removed 1 base at V and 1 base at J, leaving 1 base unmatched.

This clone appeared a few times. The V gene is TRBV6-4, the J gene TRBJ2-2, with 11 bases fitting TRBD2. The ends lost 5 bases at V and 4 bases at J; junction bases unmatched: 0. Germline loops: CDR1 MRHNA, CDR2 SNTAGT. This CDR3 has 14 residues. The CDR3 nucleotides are TGTGCCAGCAGTACTAGCGGGAGCACCGGGGAGCTGTTTTTT. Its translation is CASSTSGSTGELFF.

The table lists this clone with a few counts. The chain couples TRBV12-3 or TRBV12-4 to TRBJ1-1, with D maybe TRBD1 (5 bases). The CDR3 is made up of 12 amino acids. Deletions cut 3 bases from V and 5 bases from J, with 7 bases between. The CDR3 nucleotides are TGTGCCAGCAGTTTTGGGGGGACTGAAGCTTTCTTT. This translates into CASSFGGTEAFF.

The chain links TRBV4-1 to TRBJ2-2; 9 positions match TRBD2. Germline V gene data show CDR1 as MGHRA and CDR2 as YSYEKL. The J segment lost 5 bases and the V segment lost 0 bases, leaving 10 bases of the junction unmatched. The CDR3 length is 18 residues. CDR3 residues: CASSQEFSGGDGTGELFF. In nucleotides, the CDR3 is TGCGCCAGCAGCCAAGAGTTTAGCGGGGGAGATGGGACCGGGGAGCTGTTTTTT.

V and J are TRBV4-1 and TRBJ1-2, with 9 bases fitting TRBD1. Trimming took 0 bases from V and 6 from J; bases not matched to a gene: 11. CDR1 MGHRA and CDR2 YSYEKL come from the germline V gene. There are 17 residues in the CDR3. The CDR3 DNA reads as TGCGCCAGCAGCCAAGATATTCGCCGACAGGGGGTCGATGGCTACACCTTC. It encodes CASSQDIRRQGVDGYTF.

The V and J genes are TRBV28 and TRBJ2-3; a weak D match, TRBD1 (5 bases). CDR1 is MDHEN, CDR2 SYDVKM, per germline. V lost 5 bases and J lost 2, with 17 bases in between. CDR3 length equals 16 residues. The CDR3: CASSPSRRGSTDTQYF. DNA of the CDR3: TGTGCCAGCAGTCCAAGCCGTAGGGGATCCACAGATACGCAGTATTTT.

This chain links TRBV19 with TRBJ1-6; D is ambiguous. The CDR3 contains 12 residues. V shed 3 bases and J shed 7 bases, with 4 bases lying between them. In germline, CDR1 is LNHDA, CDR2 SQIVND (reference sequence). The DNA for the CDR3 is TGTGCCAGTAGTATTCGGAATTCACCCCTCCACTTT. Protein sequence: CASSIRNSPLHF. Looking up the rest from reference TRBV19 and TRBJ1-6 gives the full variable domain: DGGITQSPKYLFRKEGQNVTLSCEQNLNHDAMYWYRQDPGQGLRLIYYSQIVNDFQKGDIAEGYSVSREKKESFPLTVTSAQKNPTAFYLCASSIRNSPLHFGNGTRLTVT.

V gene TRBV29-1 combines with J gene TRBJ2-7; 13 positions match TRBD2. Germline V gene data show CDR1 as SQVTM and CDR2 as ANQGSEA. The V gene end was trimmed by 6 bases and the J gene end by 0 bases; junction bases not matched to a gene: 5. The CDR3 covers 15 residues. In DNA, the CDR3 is TGCAGCGTGGCCGGGACTAGCGGGGACTCCTACGAGCAGTACTTC. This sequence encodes CSVAGTSGDSYEQYF.

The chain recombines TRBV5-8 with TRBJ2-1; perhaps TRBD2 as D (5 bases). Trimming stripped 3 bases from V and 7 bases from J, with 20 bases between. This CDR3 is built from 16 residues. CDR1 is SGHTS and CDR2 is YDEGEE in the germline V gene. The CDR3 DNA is TGTGCCAGCAGCTCACCGGGCCCCGCGGGTCCGAATGAGCAGTTCTTC. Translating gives CASSSPGPAGPNEQFF.

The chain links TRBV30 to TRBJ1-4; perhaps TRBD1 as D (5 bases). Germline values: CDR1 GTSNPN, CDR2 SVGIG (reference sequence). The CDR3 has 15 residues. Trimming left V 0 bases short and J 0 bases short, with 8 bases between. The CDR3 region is CAWSVGAATNEKLFF. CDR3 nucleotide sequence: TGTGCCTGGAGTGTAGGGGCAGCAACTAATGAAAAACTGTTTTTT. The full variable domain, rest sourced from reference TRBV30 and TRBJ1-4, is SQTIHQWPATLVQPVGSPLSLECTVEGTSNPNLYWYRQAAGRGLQLLFYSVGIGQISSEVPQNLSASRPQDRQFILSSKKLLLSDSGFYLCAWSVGAATNEKLFFGSGTQLSVL.

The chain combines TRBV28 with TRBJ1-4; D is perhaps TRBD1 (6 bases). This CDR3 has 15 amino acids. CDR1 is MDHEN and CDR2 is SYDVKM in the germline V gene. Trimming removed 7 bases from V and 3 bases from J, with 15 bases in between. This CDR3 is CASTPTGNSNEKLFF. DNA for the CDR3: TGTGCCAGCACCCCCACAGGGAATTCTAATGAAAAACTGTTTTTT.

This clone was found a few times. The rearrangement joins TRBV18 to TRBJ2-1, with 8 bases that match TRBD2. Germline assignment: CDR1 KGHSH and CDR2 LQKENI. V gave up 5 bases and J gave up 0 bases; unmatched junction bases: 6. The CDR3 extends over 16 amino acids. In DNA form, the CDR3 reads TGTGCCAGCTCAACCACAAGCGGGAGCTCCTACAATGAGCAGTTCTTC. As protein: CASSTTSGSSYNEQFF. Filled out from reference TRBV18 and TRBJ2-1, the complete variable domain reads NAGVMQNPRHLVRRRGQEARLRCSPMKGHSHVYWYRQLPEEGLKFMVYLQKENIIDESGMPKERFSAEFPKEGPSILRIQQVVRGDSAAYFCASSTTSGSSYNEQFFGPGTRLTVL.

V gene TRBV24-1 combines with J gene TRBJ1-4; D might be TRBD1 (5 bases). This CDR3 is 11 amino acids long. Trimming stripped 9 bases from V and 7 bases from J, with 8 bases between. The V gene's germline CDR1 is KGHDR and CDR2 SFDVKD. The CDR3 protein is CATSRGEKLFF. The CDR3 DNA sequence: TGTGCCACCTCTAGGGGTGAAAAACTGTTTTTT.

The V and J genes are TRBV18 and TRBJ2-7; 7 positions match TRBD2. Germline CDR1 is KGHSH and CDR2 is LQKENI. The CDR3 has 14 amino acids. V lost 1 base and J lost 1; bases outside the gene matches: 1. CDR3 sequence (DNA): TGTGCCAGCTCACCACGGGAGGGTTCCTACGAGCAGTACTTC. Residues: CASSPREGSYEQYF.

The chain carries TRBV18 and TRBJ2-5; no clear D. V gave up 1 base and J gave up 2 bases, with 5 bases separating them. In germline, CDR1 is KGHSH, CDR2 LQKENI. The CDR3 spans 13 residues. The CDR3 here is CASSPRQQETQYF. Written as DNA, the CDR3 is TGTGCCAGCTCACCACGCCAGCAAGAGACCCAGTACTTC.

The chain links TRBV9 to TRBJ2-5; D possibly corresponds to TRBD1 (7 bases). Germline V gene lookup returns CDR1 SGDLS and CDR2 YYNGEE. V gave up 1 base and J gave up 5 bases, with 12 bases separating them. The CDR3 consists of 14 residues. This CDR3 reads CASSVLQGRETQYF. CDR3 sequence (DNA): TGTGCCAGCAGCGTATTACAGGGGAGGGAGACCCAGTACTTC.